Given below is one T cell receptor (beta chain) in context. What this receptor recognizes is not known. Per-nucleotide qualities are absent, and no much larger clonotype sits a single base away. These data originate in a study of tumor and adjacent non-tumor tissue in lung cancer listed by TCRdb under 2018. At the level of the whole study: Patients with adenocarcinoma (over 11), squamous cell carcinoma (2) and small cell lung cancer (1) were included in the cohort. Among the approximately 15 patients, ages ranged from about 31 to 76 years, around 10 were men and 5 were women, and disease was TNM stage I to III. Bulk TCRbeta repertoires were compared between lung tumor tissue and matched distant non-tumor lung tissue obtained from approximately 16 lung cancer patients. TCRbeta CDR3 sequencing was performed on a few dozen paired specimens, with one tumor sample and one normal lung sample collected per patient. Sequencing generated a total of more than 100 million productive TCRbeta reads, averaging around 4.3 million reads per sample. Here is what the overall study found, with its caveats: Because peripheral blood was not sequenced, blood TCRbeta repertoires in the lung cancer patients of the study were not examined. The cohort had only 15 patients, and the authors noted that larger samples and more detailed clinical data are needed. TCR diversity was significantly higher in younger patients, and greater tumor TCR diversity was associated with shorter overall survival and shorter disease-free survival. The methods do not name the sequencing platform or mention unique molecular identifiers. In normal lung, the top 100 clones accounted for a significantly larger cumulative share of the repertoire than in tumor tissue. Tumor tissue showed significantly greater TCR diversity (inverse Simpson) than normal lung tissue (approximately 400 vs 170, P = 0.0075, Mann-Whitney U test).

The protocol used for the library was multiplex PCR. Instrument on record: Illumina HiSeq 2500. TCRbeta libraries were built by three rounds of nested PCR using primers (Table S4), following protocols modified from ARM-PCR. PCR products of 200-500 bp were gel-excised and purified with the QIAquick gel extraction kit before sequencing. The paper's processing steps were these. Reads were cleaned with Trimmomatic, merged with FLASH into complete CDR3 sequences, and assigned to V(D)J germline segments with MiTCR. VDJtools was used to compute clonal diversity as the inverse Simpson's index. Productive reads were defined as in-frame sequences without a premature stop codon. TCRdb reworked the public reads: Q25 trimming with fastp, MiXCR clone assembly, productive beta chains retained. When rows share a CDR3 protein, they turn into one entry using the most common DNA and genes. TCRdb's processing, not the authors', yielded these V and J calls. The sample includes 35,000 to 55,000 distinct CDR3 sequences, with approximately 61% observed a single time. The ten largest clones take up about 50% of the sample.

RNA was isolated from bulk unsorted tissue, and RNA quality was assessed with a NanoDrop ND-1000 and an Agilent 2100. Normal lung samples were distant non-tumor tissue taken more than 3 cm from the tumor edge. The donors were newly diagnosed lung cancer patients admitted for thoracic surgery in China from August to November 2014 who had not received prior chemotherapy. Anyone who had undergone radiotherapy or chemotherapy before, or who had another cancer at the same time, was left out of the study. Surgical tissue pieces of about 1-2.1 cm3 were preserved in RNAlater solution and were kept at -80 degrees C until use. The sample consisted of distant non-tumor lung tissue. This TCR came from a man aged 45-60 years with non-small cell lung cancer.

CDR3 loop: CSVDVPGQIFDEQFF. The DNA reads as follows: TGCAGCGTTGATGTTCCGGGACAGATCTTTGATGAGCAGTTCTTC. The chain is assembled from TRBV29-1 and TRBJ2-1; TRBD1 lines up with 7 middle nucleotides. The CDR3, cysteine through phenylalanine, is 15 amino acids long. Only the CDR3 DNA is retained, 45 bases long and in frame from the first base. CDR1 and CDR2 are drawn from the germline V gene: SQVTM, ANQGSEA. V lost 3 bases and J lost 8 bases, and the count of bases not matched to a germline gene is 13.